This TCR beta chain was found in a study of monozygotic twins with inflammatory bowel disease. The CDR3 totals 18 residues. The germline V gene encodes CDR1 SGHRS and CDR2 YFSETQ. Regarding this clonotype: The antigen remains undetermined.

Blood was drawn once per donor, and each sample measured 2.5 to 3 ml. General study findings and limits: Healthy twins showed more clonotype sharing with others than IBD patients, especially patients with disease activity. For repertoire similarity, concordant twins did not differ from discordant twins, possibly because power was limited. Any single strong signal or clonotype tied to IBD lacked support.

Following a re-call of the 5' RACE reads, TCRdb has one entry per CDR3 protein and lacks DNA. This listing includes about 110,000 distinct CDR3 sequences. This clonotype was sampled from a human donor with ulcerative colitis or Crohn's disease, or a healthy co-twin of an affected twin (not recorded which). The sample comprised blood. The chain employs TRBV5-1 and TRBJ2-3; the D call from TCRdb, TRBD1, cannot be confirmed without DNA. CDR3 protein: CASSLDPRQGRQADTQYF.